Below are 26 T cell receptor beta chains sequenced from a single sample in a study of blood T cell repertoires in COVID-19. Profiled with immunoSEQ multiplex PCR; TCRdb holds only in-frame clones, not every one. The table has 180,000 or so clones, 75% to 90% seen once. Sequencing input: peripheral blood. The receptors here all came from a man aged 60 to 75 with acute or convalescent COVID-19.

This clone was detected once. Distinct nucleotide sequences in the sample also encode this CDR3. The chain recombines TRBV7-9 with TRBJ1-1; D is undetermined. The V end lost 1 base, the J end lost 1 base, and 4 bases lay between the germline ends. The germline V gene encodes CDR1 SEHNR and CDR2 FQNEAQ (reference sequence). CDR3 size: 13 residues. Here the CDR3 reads CASSLVQNTEAFF. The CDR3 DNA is TGTGCCAGCAGCTTAGTCCAGAACACTGAAGCTTTCTTT.

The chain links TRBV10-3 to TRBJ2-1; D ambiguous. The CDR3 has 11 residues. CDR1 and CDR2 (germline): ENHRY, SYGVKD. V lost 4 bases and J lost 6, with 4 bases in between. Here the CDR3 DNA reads TGTGCCATCAGTGGGCTCAATGAGCAGTTCTTC. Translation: CAISGLNEQFF.

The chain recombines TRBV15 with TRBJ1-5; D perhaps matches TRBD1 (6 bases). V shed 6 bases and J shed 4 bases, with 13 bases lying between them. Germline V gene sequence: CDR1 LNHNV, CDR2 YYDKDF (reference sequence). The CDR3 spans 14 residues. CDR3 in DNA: TGTGCCACCAGTGACGGGACAAGAAATCAGCCCCAGCATTTT. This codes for CATSDGTRNQPQHF.

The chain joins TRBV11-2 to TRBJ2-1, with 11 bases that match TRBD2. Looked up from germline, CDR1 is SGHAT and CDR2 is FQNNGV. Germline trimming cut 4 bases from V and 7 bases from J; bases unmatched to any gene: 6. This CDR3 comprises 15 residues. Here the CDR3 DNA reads TGTGCCAGCAGCTCAGGACTAGCGGGTGGAAATGAGCAGTTCTTC. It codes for CASSSGLAGGNEQFF.

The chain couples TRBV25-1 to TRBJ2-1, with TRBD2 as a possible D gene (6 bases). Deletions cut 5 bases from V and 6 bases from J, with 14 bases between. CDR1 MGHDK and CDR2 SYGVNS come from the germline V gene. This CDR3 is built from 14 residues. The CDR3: CASSLGGTGNEQFF. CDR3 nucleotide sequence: TGTGCCAGCAGTCTCGGAGGGACGGGCAATGAGCAGTTCTTC.

CDR3 loop: CASSQGLEQPQHF. The CDR3 nucleotides are TGCGCCAGCAGCCAAGGTTTAGAACAGCCCCAGCATTTT. V and J are TRBV4-3 and TRBJ1-5; the D is unclear. Trimming took 1 base from V and 7 from J, leaving 8 bases between them. Per germline, CDR1 LGHNA and CDR2 YSLEER. This CDR3 is 13 amino acids long.

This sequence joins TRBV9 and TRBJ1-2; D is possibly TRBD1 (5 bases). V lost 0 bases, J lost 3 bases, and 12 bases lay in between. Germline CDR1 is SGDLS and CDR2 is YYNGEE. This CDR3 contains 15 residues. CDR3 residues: CASSVGGRDDYGYTF. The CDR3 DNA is TGTGCCAGCAGCGTAGGTGGCAGGGATGACTATGGCTACACCTTC.

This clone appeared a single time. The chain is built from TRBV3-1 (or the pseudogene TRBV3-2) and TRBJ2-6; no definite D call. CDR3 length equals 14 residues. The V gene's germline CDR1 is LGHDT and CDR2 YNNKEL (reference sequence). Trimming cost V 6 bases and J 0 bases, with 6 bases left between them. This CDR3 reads CASRSLSGANVLTF. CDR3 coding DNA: TGTGCCAGCAGGTCACTCTCTGGGGCCAACGTCCTGACTTTC.

The CDR3 region has the DNA TGTGCCAGCGCAGTATCGGCCTTGAGGGGAAACACCATATATTTT. Translating it yields CASAVSALRGNTIYF. The V gene is TRBV6-6, the J gene TRBJ1-3; D is unresolved. V lost 8 bases and J 4 bases, leaving 18 bases between the germline ends. Germline V gene lookup returns CDR1 MNHNY and CDR2 SVGAGI (reference sequence). The CDR3 is 15 residues long.

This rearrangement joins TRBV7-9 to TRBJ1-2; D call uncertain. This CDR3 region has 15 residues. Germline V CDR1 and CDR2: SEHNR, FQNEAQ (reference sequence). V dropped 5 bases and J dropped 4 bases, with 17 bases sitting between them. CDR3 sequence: CASSISAGGRYGYTF. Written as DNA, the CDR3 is TGTGCCAGCAGCATCTCGGCTGGCGGGCGCTATGGCTACACCTTC.

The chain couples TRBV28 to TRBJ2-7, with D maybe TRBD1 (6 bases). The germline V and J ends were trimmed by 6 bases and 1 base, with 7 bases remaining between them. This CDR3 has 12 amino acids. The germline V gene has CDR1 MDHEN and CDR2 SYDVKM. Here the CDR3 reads CASRQGSYEQYF. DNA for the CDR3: TGTGCCAGCAGACAGGGATCCTACGAGCAGTACTTC.

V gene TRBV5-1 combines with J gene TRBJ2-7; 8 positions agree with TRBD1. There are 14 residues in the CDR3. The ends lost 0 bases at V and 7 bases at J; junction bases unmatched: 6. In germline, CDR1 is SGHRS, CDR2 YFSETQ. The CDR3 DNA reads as TGCGCCAGCAGCTTGGGGGATACAGGGGGAGAGCAGTACTTC. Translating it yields CASSLGDTGGEQYF. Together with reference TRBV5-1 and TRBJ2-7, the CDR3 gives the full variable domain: KAGVTQTPRYLIKTRGQQVTLSCSPISGHRSVSWYQQTPGQGLQFLFEYFSETQRNKGNFPGRFSGRQFSNSRSEMNVSTLELGDSALYLCASSLGDTGGEQYFGPGTRLTVT.

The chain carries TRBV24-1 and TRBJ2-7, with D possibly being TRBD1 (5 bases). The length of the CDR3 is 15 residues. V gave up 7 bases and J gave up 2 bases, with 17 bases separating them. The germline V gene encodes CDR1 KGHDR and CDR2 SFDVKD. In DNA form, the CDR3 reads TGTGCCACCAGAATTAGGATGGGGCTCACCTACGAGCAGTACTTC. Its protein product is CATRIRMGLTYEQYF.

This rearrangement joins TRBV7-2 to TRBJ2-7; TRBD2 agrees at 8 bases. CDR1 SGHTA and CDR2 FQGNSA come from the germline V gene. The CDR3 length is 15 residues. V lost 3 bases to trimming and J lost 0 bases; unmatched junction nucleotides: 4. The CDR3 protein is CASSLDGTSSYEQYF. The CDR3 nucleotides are TGTGCCAGCAGCTTGGACGGGACTAGCTCCTACGAGCAGTACTTC.

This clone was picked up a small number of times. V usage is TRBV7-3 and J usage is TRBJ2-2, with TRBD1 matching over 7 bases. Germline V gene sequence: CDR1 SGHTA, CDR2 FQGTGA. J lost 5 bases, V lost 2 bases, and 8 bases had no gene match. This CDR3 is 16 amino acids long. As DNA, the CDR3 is TGTGCCAGCAGCTTATCCCCAGGGGGAAGGACCGGGGAGCTGTTTTTT. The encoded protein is CASSLSPGGRTGELFF.

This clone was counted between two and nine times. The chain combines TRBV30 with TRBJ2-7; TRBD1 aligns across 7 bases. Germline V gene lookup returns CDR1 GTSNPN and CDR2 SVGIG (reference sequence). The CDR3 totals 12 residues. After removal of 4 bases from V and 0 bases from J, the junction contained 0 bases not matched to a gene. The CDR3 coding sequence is TGTGCCTGGACAGGGGGCTCCTACGAGCAGTACTTC. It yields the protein CAWTGGSYEQYF.

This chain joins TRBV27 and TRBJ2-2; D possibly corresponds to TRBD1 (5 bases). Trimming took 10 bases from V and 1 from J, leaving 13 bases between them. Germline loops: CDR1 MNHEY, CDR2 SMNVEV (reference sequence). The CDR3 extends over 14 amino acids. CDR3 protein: CATSITGNTGELFF. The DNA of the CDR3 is TGTGCCACGAGTATTACAGGGAACACCGGGGAGCTGTTTTTT.

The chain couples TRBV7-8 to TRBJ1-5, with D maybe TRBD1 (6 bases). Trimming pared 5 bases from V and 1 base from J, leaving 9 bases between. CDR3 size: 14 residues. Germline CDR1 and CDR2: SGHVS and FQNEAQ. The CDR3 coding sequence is TGTGCCAGCAGCCGAGACAGGAGCAATCAGCCCCAGCATTTT. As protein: CASSRDRSNQPQHF.

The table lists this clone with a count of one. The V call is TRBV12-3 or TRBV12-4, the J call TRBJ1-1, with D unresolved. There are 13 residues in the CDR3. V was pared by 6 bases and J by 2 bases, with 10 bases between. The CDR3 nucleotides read TGTGCCAGCAGACCTGACACTAACACTGAAGCTTTCTTT. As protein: CASRPDTNTEAFF.

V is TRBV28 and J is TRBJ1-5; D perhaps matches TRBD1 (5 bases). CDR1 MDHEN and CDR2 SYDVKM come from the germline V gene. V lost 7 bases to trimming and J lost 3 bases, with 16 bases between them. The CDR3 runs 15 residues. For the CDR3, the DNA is TGTGCCAGCAACAAAAGGGGCAGGGACAATCAGCCCCAGCATTTT. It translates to CASNKRGRDNQPQHF.

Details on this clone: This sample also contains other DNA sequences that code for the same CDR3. CDR3 amino acids: CASSLAGGGNQPQHF. CDR3 coding DNA: TGTGCCAGCAGTTTAGCAGGGGGAGGCAATCAGCCCCAGCATTTT. The rearrangement links TRBV28 to TRBJ1-5; 7 bases align to TRBD1. Looked up from germline, CDR1 is MDHEN and CDR2 is SYDVKM. Trimming cost V 2 bases and J 2 bases; bases outside gene matches: 3. The CDR3 runs 15 residues.

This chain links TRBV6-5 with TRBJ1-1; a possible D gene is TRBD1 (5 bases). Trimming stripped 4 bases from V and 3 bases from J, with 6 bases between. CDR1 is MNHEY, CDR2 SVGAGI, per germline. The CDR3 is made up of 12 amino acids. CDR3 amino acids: CASSWGDTEAFF. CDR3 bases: TGTGCCAGCAGTTGGGGGGACACTGAAGCTTTCTTT.

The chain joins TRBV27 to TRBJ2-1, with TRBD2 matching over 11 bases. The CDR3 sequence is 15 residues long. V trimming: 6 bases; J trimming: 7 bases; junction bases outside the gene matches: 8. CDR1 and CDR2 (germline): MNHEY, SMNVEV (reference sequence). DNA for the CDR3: TGTGCCAGCAGGCCAACTAGCGGGAGACATAATGAGCAGTTCTTC. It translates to CASRPTSGRHNEQFF.

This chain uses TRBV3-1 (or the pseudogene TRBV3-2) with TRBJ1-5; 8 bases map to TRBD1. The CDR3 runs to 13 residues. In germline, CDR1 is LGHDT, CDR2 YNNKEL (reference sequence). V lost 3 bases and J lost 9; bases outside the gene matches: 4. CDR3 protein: CASSQDGTGPQHF. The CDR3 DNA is TGTGCCAGCAGCCAGGACGGGACAGGGCCCCAGCATTTT.

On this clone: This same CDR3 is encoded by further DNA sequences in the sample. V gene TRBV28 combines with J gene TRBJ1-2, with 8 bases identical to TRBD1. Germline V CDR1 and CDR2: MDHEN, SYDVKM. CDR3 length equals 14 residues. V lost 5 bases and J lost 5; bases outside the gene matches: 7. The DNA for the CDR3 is TGTGCCAGCAGTACCCAGGGGGCGCGTTATGGCTACACCTTC. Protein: CASSTQGARYGYTF.

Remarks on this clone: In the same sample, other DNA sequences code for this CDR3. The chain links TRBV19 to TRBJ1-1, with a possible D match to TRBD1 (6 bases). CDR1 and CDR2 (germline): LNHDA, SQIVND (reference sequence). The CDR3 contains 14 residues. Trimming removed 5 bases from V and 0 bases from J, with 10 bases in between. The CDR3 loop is CASSSQGMNTEAFF. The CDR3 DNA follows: TGTGCCAGTAGTTCACAGGGTATGAACACTGAAGCTTTCTTT.